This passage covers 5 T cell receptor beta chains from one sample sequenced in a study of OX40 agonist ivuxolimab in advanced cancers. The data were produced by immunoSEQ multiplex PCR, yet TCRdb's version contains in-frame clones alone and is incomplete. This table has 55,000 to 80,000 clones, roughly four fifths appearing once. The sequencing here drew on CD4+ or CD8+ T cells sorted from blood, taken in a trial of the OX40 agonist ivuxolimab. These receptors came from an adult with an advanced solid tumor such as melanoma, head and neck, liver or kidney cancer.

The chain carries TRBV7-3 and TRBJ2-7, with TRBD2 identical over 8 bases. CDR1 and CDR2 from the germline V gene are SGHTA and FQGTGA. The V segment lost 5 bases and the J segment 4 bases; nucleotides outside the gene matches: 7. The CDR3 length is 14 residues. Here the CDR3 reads CASSPAGALYEQYF. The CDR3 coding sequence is TGTGCCAGCAGCCCAGCGGGAGCTTTGTACGAGCAGTACTTC.

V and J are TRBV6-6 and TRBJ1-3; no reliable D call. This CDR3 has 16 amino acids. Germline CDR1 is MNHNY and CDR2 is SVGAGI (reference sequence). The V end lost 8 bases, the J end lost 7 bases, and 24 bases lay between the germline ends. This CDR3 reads CASRTTVTRFGNTIYF. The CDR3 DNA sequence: TGTGCCAGCCGCACGACCGTTACCCGCTTCGGGAACACCATATATTTT.

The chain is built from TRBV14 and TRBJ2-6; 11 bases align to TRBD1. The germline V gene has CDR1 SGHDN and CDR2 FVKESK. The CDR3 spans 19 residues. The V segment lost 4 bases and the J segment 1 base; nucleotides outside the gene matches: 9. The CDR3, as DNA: TGTGCCAGCAGCCTGCGCCGGGACAGGGGGTCTTCTGGGGCCAACGTCCTGACTTTC. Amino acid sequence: CASSLRRDRGSSGANVLTF.

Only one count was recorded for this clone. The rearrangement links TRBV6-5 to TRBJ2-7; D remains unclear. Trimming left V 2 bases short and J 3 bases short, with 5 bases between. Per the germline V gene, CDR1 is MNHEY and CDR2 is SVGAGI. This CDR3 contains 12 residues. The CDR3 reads CASSYPGYEQYF. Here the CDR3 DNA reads TGTGCCAGCAGTTACCCAGGCTACGAGCAGTACTTC.

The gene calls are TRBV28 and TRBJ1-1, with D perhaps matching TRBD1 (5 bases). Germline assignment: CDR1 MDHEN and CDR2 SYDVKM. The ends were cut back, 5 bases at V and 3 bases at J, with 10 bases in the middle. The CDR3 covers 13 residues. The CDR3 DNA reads TGTGCCAGCAGTCGGGGGGAGCACACTGAAGCTTTCTTT. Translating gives CASSRGEHTEAFF.